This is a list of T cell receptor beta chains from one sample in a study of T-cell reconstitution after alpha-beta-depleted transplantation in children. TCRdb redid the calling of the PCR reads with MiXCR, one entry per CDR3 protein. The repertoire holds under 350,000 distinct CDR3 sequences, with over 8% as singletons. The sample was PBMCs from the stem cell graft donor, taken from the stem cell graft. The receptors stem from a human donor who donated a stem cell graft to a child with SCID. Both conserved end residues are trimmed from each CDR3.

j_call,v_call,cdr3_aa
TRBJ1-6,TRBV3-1,ASSQAIAGPGPLH
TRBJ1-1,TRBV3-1,ASSQELSTEAF
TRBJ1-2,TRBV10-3,AISAGTDGYT
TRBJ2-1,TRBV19,ASSIRYNEQF
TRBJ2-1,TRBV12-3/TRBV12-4,ASSAWGGARNEQF
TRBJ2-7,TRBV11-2,ASSPPSGSLQY
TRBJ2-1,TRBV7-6,ASSLGQGVSEQF
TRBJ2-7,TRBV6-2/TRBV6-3,ASNLAVRGYEQY
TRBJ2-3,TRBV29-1,SVALGLLTDTQY
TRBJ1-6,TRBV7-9,ASSFRQVNSPLH
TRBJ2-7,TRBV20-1,SATPGGVAYEQY
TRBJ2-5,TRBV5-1,ASSLVELGTQY
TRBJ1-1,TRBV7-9,ASAPGTGAFGEAF
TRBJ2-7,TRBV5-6,ASSLEQQGFTGEQY
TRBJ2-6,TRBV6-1,ASTLGVHSGANVLT
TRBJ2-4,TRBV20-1,SAAPMGIAKNIQY
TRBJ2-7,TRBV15,ATSMTGPLYEQY
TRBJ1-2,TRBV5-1,ASSLGLGQGNYGYT
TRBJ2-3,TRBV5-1,ASSSPVPDTQY
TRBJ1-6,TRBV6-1,ASSPRTGLGDSPLH
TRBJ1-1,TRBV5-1,ASSLTHEGGAF
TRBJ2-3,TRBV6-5,ASSYKGPLLAVTDTQY
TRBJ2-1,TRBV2,ACTGGRDEQF
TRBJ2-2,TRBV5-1,ASSLYTGELF
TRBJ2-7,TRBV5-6,ASSSWTGNYEQY
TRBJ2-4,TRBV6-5,ASRRGDGYIQY
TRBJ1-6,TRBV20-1,SARGGDRESPLH
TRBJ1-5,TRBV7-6,ASSPPPGRGKPQH
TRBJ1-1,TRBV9,ASSVTTGRNTEAF
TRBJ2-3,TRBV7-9,ASSLSGFVATDTQY
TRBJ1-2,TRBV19,ASNVIGGYGYT
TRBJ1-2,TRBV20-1,SPGWVIGGYT